This entry describes one TCR beta chain. The CDR3 runs to 17 residues. The J segment lost 0 bases and the V segment lost 2 bases, leaving 5 bases of the junction unmatched. The germline gives CDR1 MNHEY, CDR2 SVGEGT. The sample originates from a study of blood T cell repertoires in COVID-19. The wider study: Collection of acute and convalescent COVID-19 samples took place in the United States, Italy and Spain.

Authors' processing steps: Amplification with reference gene primers provided the estimates of nucleated cell counts. Only in-frame clones appear in the TCRdb table, and some are missing; sequencing was by immunoSEQ multiplex PCR. V, J and clone size were drawn from that table, and D and trimming were deduced from the DNA. The data show about 280,000 clones, around 89% seen once. Enrolled through a virtual design, the participants were between roughly 18 and 90 years of age and came from some 25 US areas. Cohorts were assigned according to the clinical history that participants reported. The sequence was collected from a young woman with acute COVID-19. The sample consisted of PBMCs or T cells enriched from blood (not recorded which). The chain couples TRBV6-2 or TRBV6-3 to TRBJ2-2, with 8 positions matching TRBD1. As DNA, the CDR3 is TGTGCCAGCAGTTACCTCGCGGGACAGGCGAACACCGGGGAGCTGTTTTTT. The encoded protein is CASSYLAGQANTGELFF.